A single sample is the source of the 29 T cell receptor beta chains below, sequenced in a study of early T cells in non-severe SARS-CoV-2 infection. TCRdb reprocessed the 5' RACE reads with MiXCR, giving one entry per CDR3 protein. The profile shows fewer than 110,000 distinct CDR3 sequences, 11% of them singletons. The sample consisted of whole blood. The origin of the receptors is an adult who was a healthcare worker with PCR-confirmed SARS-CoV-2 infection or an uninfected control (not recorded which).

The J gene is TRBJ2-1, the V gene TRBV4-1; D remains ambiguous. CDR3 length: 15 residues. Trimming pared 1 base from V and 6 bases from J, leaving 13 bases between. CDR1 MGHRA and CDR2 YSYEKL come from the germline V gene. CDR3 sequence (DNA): TGCGCCAGCAGCCAAGTTCCGGTCATCCGCAATGAGCAGTTCTTC. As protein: CASSQVPVIRNEQFF.

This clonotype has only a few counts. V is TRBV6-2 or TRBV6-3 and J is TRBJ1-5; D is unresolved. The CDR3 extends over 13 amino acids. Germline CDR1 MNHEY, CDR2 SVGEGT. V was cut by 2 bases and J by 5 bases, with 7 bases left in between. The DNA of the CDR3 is TGTGCCAGCAGTTACCACTTCGATCAGCCCCAGCATTTT. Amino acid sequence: CASSYHFDQPQHF.

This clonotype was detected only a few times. The CDR3 here is CASSVLLAGARDTQYF. CDR3 DNA sequence: TGTGCCAGCAGTGTACTCCTAGCGGGAGCGAGAGATACGCAGTATTTT. The chain employs TRBV2 and TRBJ2-3; 10 bases align to TRBD2. Looked up from germline, CDR1 is SNHLY and CDR2 is FYNNEI. The CDR3 covers 16 residues. V lost 4 bases to trimming and J lost 5 bases; unmatched junction nucleotides: 9.

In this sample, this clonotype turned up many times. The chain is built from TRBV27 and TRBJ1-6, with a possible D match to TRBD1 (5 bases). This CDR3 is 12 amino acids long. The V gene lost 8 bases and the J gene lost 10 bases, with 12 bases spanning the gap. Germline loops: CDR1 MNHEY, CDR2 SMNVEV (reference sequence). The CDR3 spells CASRDVRSPLHF. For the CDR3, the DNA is TGTGCCAGCCGGGACGTTCGATCACCCCTCCACTTT.

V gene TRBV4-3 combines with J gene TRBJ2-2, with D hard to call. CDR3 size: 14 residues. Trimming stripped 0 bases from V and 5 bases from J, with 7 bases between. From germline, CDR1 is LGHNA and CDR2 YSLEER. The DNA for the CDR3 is TGCGCCAGCAGCCAAGATCCAGTGACCGGGGAGCTGTTTTTT. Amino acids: CASSQDPVTGELFF.

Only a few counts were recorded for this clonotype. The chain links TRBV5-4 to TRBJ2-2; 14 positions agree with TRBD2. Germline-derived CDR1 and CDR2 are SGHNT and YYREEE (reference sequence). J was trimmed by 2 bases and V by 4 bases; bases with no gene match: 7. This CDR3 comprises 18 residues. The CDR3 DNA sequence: TGTGCCAGCAGCAAGGGGACTAGCGGGAGCCGTAACACCGGGGAGCTGTTTTTT. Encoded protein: CASSKGTSGSRNTGELFF.

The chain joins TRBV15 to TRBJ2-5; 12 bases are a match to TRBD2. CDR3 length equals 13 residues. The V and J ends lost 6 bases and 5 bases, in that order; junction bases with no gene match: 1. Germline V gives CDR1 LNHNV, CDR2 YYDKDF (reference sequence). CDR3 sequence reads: CATRTSGSETQYF. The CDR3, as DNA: TGTGCCACCAGGACTAGCGGGAGTGAGACCCAGTACTTC.

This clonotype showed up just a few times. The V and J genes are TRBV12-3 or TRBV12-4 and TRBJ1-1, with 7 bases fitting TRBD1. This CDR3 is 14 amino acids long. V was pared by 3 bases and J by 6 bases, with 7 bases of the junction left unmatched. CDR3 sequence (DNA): TGTGCCAGCAGTTTTGTAGGGGGCGTGCCTGAAGCTTTCTTT. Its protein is CASSFVGGVPEAFF.

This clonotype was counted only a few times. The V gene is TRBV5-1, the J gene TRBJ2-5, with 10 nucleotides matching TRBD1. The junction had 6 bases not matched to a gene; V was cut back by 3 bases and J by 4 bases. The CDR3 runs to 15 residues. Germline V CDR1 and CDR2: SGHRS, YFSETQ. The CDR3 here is CASSSGQGKRETQYF. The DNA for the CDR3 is TGCGCCAGCAGCTCGGGACAGGGGAAACGAGAGACCCAGTACTTC.

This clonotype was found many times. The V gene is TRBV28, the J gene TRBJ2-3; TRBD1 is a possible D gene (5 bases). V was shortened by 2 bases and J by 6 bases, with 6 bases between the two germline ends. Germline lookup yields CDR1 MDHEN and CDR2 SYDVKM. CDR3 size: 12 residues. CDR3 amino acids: CASSLGADTQYF. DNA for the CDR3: TGTGCCAGCAGTTTAGGGGCTGATACGCAGTATTTT.

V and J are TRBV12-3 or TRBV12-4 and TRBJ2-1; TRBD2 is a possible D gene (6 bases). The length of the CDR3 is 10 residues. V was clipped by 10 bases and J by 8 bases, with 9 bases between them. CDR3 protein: CANRRDEQFF. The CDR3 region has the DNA TGTGCCAACCGGAGGGATGAGCAGTTCTTC.

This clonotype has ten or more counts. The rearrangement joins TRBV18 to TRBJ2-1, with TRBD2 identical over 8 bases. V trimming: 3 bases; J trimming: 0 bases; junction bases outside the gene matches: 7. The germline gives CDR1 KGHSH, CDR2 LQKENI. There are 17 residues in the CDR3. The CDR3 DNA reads TGTGCCAGCTCACCGGGGCCCAGCGGGAGCTCCTACAATGAGCAGTTCTTC. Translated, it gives CASSPGPSGSSYNEQFF.

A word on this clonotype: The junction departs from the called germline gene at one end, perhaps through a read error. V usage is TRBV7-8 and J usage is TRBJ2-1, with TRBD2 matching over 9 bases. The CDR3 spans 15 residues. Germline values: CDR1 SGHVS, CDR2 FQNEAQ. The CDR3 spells CTSSPSTSGSNEQFF. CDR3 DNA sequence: TGTACCAGCAGCCCATCGACTAGCGGAAGCAATGAGCAGTTCTTC.

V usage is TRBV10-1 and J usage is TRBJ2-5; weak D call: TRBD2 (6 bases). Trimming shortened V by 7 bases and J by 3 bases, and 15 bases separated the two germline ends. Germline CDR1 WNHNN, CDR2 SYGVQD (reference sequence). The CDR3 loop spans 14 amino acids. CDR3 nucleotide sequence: TGCGCCAGCAACCAGCGGGCCAGAAAAGAGACCCAGTACTTC. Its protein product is CASNQRARKETQYF.

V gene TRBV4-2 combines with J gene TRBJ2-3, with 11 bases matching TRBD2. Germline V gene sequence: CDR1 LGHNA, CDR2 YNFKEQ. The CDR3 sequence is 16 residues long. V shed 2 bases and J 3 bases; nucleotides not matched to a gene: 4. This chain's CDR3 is CASSQRLAGGTDTQYF. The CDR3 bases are TGTGCCAGCAGCCAAAGGCTAGCGGGAGGTACAGATACGCAGTATTTT.

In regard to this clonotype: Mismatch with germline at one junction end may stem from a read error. CDR3 protein: CASSLGQLYEQCF. CDR3 bases: TGTGCCAGCAGCTTGGGACAGCTCTACGAGCAGTGCTTC. The chain couples TRBV5-6 to TRBJ2-7, with D tentatively TRBD1 (5 bases). This CDR3 region has 13 residues. The V gene's germline CDR1 is SGHDT and CDR2 YYEEEE.

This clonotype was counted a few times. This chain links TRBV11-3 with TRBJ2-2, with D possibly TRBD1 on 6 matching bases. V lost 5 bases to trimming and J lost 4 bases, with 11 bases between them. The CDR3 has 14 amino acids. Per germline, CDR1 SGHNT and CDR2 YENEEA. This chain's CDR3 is CASSLGHFTGELFF. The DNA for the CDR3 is TGTGCCAGCAGCCTGGGACATTTCACCGGGGAGCTGTTTTTT.

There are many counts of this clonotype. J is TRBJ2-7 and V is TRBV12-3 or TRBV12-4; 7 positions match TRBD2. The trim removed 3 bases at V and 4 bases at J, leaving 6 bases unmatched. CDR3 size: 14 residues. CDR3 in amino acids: CASSLRESGYEQYF. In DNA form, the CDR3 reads TGTGCCAGCAGTTTGCGGGAGAGTGGTTACGAGCAGTACTTC.

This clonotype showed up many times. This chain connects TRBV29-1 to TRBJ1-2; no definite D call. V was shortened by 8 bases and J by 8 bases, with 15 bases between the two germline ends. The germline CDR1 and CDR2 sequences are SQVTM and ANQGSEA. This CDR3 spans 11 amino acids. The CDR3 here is CSHPSAGGYTF. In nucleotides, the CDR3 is TGCAGCCACCCATCTGCGGGGGGCTACACCTTC. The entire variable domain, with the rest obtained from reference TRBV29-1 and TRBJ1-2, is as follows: SAVISQKPSRDICQRGTSLTIQCQVDSQVTMMFWYRQQPGQSLTLIATANQGSEATYESGFVIDKFPISRPNLTFSTLTVSNMSPEDSSIYLCSHPSAGGYTFGSGTRLTVV.

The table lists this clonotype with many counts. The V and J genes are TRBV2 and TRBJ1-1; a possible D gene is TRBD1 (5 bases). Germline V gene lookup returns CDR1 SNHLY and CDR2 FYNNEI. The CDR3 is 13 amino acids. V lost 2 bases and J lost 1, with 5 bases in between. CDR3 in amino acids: CASSEQGNTEAFF. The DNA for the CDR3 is TGTGCCAGCAGTGAACAGGGGAACACTGAAGCTTTCTTT.

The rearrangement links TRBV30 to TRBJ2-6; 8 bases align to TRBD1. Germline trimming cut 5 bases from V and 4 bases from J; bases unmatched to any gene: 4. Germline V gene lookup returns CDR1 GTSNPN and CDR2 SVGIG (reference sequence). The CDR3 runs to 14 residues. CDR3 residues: CAWGTGAGANVLTF. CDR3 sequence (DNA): TGTGCCTGGGGGACAGGAGCAGGGGCCAACGTCCTGACTTTC.

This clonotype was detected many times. The CDR3 region is CASSLLNTEAFF. The CDR3 coding sequence is TGTGCCAGCAGCTTGCTGAACACTGAAGCTTTCTTT. The V and J genes are TRBV5-8 and TRBJ1-1; D gene ambiguous. Germline CDR1 and CDR2: SGHTS and YDEGEE. Trimming removed 1 base from V and 0 bases from J, with 1 base in between. The CDR3 sequence is 12 residues long.

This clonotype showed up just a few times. This CDR3 is CASSIAATSGNTDTQYF. The CDR3 bases are TGTGCCAGCAGTATAGCAGCGACTAGCGGGAATACAGATACGCAGTATTTT. The chain employs TRBV7-6 and TRBJ2-3, with 11 bases lining up with TRBD2. This CDR3 is 17 amino acids long. Germline V CDR1 and CDR2: SGHVS, FNYEAQ. V lost 6 bases and J lost 3; bases outside the gene matches: 11.

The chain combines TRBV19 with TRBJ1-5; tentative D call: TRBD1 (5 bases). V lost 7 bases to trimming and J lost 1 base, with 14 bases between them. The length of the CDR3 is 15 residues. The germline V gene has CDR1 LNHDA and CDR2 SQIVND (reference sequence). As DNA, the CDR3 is TGTGCCAGTACGAAGGGGAGGTACAGCAATCAGCCCCAGCATTTT. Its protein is CASTKGRYSNQPQHF.

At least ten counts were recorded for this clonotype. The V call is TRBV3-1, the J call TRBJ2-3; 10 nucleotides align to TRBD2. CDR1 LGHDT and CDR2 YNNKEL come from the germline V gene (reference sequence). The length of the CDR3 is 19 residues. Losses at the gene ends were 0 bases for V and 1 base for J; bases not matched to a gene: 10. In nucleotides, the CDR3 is TGTGCCAGCAGCCAAGATGGCCTAGCGGGAGTTCGCGGCACAGATACGCAGTATTTT. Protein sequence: CASSQDGLAGVRGTDTQYF.

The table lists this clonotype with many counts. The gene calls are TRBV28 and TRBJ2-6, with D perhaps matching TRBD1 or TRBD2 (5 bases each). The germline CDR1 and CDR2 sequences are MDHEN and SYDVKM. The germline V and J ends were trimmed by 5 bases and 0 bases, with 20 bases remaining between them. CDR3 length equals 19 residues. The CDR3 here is CASSLNGVGRNSGANVLTF. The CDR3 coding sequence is TGTGCCAGCAGTCTTAATGGGGTGGGACGTAACTCTGGGGCCAACGTCCTGACTTTC.

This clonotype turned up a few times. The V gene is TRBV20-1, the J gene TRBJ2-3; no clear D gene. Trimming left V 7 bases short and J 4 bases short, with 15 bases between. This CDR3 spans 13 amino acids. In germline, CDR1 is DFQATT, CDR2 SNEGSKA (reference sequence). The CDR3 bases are TGCAGTGTTCCCACCCAAAGGTCAGATACGCAGTATTTT. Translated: CSVPTQRSDTQYF.

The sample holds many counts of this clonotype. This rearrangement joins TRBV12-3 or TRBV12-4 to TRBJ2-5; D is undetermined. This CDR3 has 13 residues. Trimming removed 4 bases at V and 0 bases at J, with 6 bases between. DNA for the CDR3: TGTGCCAGCAGTTCCTCGTACCAAGAGACCCAGTACTTC. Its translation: CASSSSYQETQYF.

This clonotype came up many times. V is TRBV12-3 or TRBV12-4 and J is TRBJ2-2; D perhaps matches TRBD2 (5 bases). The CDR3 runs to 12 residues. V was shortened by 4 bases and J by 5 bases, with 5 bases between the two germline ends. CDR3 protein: CASSSGTGELFF. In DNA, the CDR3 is TGTGCCAGCAGTTCGGGAACCGGGGAGCTGTTTTTT.